This passage covers 11 T cell receptor beta chains from one sample sequenced in a study of CD4 T cells in relation to SARS-CoV-2 and coronaviruses. No antigen has been identified for these receptors. Libraries were prepared by immunoSEQ multiplex PCR; TCRdb keeps only in-frame clonotypes and omits some of them. The sample has under 20,000 clones; just under 80% are singletons. Unexposed donor CD4+ T cells date from about 2011-2019, before the COVID-19 pandemic. After more than eight days of culture, CD4+ T cells were isolated. Input material: CD4+ T cells from PBMCs, cultured in vitro. These receptors came from a human donor in good health.

The chain uses TRBV6-5 and TRBJ1-5, with 7 nucleotides matching TRBD1. CDR1 is MNHEY and CDR2 is SVGAGI in the germline V gene. The trim removed 6 bases at V and 1 base at J, leaving 6 bases unmatched. There are 15 residues in the CDR3. The CDR3 nucleotides read TGTGCCAGCAGACGACAGGGCGGAAGCAATCAGCCCCAGCATTTT. Amino acid sequence: CASRRQGGSNQPQHF.

The rearrangement joins TRBV27 to TRBJ2-7; D gene unclear. There are 13 residues in the CDR3. The germline gives CDR1 MNHEY, CDR2 SMNVEV (reference sequence). V was shortened by 1 base and J by 5 bases, with 9 bases between the two germline ends. The CDR3 reads CASSLLASDEQYF. The CDR3, as DNA: TGTGCCAGCAGTTTATTGGCTTCTGACGAGCAGTACTTC.

J is TRBJ1-2 and V is TRBV5-1; D unclear. From germline, CDR1 is SGHRS and CDR2 YFSETQ. Trimming shortened V by 1 base and J by 4 bases, and 14 bases separated the two germline ends. There are 15 residues in the CDR3. As DNA, the CDR3 is TGCGCCAGCAGCTTGTCACAGAGCCCATTCTATGGCTACACCTTC. This gives the protein CASSLSQSPFYGYTF. Using reference TRBV5-1 and TRBJ1-2 for the parts outside the CDR3, the full variable domain is KAGVTQTPRYLIKTRGQQVTLSCSPISGHRSVSWYQQTPGQGLQFLFEYFSETQRNKGNFPGRFSGRQFSNSRSEMNVSTLELGDSALYLCASSLSQSPFYGYTFGSGTRLTVV.

The V gene is TRBV7-9, the J gene TRBJ2-7; perhaps TRBD2 as D (5 bases). The germline CDR1 and CDR2 sequences are SEHNR and FQNEAQ (reference sequence). The CDR3 extends over 15 amino acids. V was clipped by 4 bases and J by 3 bases, with 16 bases between them. This CDR3 reads CASSSEGSGVYEQYF. The CDR3 DNA reads TGTGCCAGCAGCTCTGAAGGGAGCGGTGTCTACGAGCAGTACTTC.

The chain combines TRBV7-9 with TRBJ1-2, with TRBD1 matching over 8 bases. This CDR3 has 16 residues. CDR1 is SEHNR and CDR2 is FQNEAQ in the germline V gene (reference sequence). The V gene end was trimmed by 4 bases and the J gene end by 7 bases; junction bases not matched to a gene: 14. CDR3 DNA: TGTGCCAGCAGCTCGGGTGGTTGGCAGGGGGCTTCTGGCTACACCTTC. It codes for CASSSGGWQGASGYTF. Full variable domain (rest looked up from reference TRBV7-9 and TRBJ1-2): DTGVSQNPRHKITKRGQNVTFRCDPISEHNRLYWYRQTLGQGPEFLTYFQNEAQLEKSRLLSDRFSAERPKGSFSTLEIQRTEQGDSAMYLCASSSGGWQGASGYTFGSGTRLTVV.

The chain has TRBV5-5 and TRBJ2-7, with D unclear. Germline-derived CDR1 and CDR2 are SGHKS and YYEKEE (reference sequence). Deletions cut 0 bases from V and 4 bases from J, with 11 bases between. The length of the CDR3 is 14 residues. CDR3 sequence (DNA): TGTGCCAGCAGCTTGGCCCCGTCGGTTTACGAGCAGTACTTC. It yields the protein CASSLAPSVYEQYF. Based on the CDR3 plus reference TRBV5-5 and TRBJ2-7, the full variable domain is DAGVTQSPTHLIKTRGQQVTLRCSPISGHKSVSWYQQVLGQGPQFIFQYYEKEERGRGNFPDRFSARQFPNYSSELNVNALLLGDSALYLCASSLAPSVYEQYFGPGTRLTVT.

The V gene is TRBV20-1, the J gene TRBJ2-3; 7 bases line up with TRBD1. CDR1 is DFQATT, CDR2 SNEGSKA, per germline (reference sequence). The junction had 15 bases not matched to a gene; V was cut back by 3 bases and J by 0 bases. This CDR3 is 18 amino acids long. CDR3 nucleotide sequence: TGCAGTGCTAGTCCCCTGACAGGGACCACACCTAGCACAGATACGCAGTATTTT. Amino acid sequence: CSASPLTGTTPSTDTQYF.

This chain joins TRBV6-1 and TRBJ2-2; a weak D match, TRBD2 (6 bases). Germline lookup yields CDR1 MNHNS and CDR2 SASEGT. The CDR3 runs 14 residues. V was cut by 5 bases and J by 3 bases, with 10 bases left in between. In DNA, the CDR3 is TGTGCCAGCAGTTTGACTAGTGACACCGGGGAGCTGTTTTTT. This codes for CASSLTSDTGELFF.

The chain recombines TRBV6-5 with TRBJ1-1; TRBD1 agrees at 7 bases. From germline, CDR1 is MNHEY and CDR2 SVGAGI. V was pared by 6 bases and J by 3 bases, with 4 bases of the junction left unmatched. This CDR3 spans 13 amino acids. The CDR3 reads CASSRDRYTEAFF. In DNA, the CDR3 is TGTGCCAGCAGCCGGGACAGATACACTGAAGCTTTCTTT.

The chain combines TRBV7-3 with TRBJ1-2; TRBD1 agrees at 8 bases. The J segment lost 5 bases and the V segment lost 6 bases, leaving 8 bases of the junction unmatched. CDR3 length equals 14 residues. Germline assignment: CDR1 SGHTA and CDR2 FQGTGA. In DNA, the CDR3 is TGTGCCAGCAGTCTCGGACAGGGACCGTATGGCTACACCTTC. Residues: CASSLGQGPYGYTF.

The chain couples TRBV19 to TRBJ2-5; D is undetermined. Germline-derived CDR1 and CDR2 are LNHDA and SQIVND (reference sequence). The CDR3 is 12 amino acids. Deletions cut 4 bases from V and 0 bases from J, with 3 bases between. Written as DNA, the CDR3 is TGTGCCAGTAGTACAGACCAAGAGACCCAGTACTTC. Protein sequence: CASSTDQETQYF. Drawing the rest from reference TRBV19 and TRBJ2-5, the complete variable domain is DGGITQSPKYLFRKEGQNVTLSCEQNLNHDAMYWYRQDPGQGLRLIYYSQIVNDFQKGDIAEGYSVSREKKESFPLTVTSAQKNPTAFYLCASSTDQETQYFGPGTRLLVL.